This T cell receptor beta chain was captured in a study of T cell changes during pregnancy in multiple sclerosis. Profiled with immunoSEQ multiplex PCR; TCRdb holds only in-frame clones, not every one. The sample has roughly 41,000 clones, 90% to 95% seen once. This TCR was recovered from a female donor with multiple sclerosis, enrolled in a pregnancy study. This specimen was CD8+ T cells from peripheral blood mononuclear cells, taken in the third trimester of pregnancy.

CDR3 sequence reads: CASSLDAGGFYNEQFF. In DNA form, the CDR3 reads TGTGCCAGCAGCTTAGATGCGGGGGGCTTCTACAATGAGCAGTTCTTC. This chain connects TRBV11-3 to TRBJ2-1; 8 bases are shared with TRBD2. V lost 0 bases, J lost 3 bases, and 4 bases stayed unmatched. The CDR3 contains 16 residues. Looked up from germline, CDR1 is SGHNT and CDR2 is YENEEA.